A selection of T cell receptor beta chains follows, all from one sample in a study of regulatory and conventional T cells in RAG deficiency. This table comes from immunoSEQ multiplex PCR, and its TCRdb copy is limited to in-frame clones, with some not included. Here the sample spans 45,000 or so clones, around 90% being singletons. The same data also contributed to another study, on regulatory T cells.

Sample: CD4+ effector T cells sorted from blood. The receptors shown here come from a human donor in good health. Both conserved end residues are part of each CDR3. A D gene is named only where the DNA matches it firmly. Size tells how often a clone was seen (once, few, many) or the class of an expanded clone, and some rows leave it out.

>few|TRBV19|TRBJ1-2|TRBD1
CASSTGQGHYGYTF
TGTGCCAGTAGTACCGGACAGGGCCACTATGGCTACACCTTC
>few|TRBV18|TRBJ2-5|NA
CASSHTGFQETQYF
TGTGCCAGCTCACATACAGGGTTCCAAGAGACCCAGTACTTC
>NA|TRBV7-9|TRBJ2-7|TRBD1
CASSLWGQGYEQYF
TGTGCCAGCAGCTTATGGGGACAGGGCTACGAGCAGTACTTC
>NA|TRBV5-4|TRBJ2-1|NA
CASTPLAGRIHNEQFF
TGTGCCAGCACCCCGCTCGCGGGAAGGATCCACAATGAGCAGTTCTTC
>NA|TRBV7-2|TRBJ1-1|NA
CASSSGQLNTEAFF
TGTGCCAGCAGCTCAGGACAGCTGAACACTGAAGCTTTCTTT
>NA|TRBV5-1|TRBJ2-5|TRBD1
CASSRDSFQETQYF
TGCGCCAGCAGCAGGGACAGCTTCCAAGAGACCCAGTACTTC
>NA|TRBV18|TRBJ2-7|NA
CASSSQGHEQYF
TGTGCCAGCTCATCACAGGGCCACGAGCAGTACTTC
>NA|TRBV15|TRBJ2-2|NA
CATSRDLALNTGELFF
TGTGCCACCAGCAGAGACCTGGCCTTGAACACCGGGGAGCTGTTTTTT
>NA|TRBV29-1|TRBJ2-5|TRBD2
CTASGGGGGTQYF
TGCACGGCTTCCGGCGGGGGTGGAGGGACCCAGTACTTC
>NA|TRBV6-1|TRBJ1-6|NA
CASSGRGSSYNSPLHF
TGTGCCAGCAGTGGCAGGGGCAGCTCCTATAATTCACCCCTCCACTTT
>NA|TRBV7-6|TRBJ2-2|TRBD1
CASSLEARTGGSTGELFF
TGTGCCAGCAGCTTAGAAGCCCGGACAGGGGGCAGCACCGGGGAGCTGTTTTTT
>NA|TRBV30|TRBJ1-1|NA
CAWSPTPAVNTEAFF
TGTGCCTGGAGTCCCACCCCCGCCGTCAACACTGAAGCTTTCTTT
>NA|TRBV28|TRBJ2-1|TRBD2
CASSLAGGRNNEQFF
TGTGCCAGCAGTTTAGCGGGGGGGCGGAACAATGAGCAGTTCTTC
>few|TRBV6-9|TRBJ1-5|TRBD1
CASRSGTGRPQHF
TGTGCCAGCAGATCCGGGACAGGGAGGCCCCAGCATTTT
>NA|TRBV27|TRBJ2-3|NA
CASSLSGGSHSDTQYF
TGTGCCAGCAGTTTATCAGGGGGGAGTCACTCAGATACGCAGTATTTT
>NA|TRBV6-5|TRBJ1-1|NA
CASSSNTEAFF
TGTGCCAGCAGTTCCAACACTGAAGCTTTCTTT
>NA|TRBV11-3|TRBJ2-2|NA
CASSFSYANTGELFF
TGTGCCAGCAGCTTTAGCTACGCGAACACCGGGGAGCTGTTTTTT
>NA|TRBV19|TRBJ1-1|NA
CASSLNPFRLSKGYTEAFF
TGTGCCAGTAGCCTAAACCCGTTCCGTTTGTCCAAAGGGTACACTGAAGCTTTCTTT
>NA|TRBV9|TRBJ2-5|TRBD2
CASSPRPGLAEETQYF
TGTGCCAGCAGCCCACGGCCGGGACTAGCAGAAGAGACCCAGTACTTC
>NA|TRBV5-5|TRBJ1-3|NA
CASSLSQFDRFDTIYF
TGTGCCAGCAGCTTGTCCCAATTCGACAGGTTCGACACCATATATTTT
>NA|TRBV29-1|TRBJ1-5|NA
CSVGPGAAEPQHF
TGCAGCGTTGGCCCCGGGGCGGCAGAGCCCCAGCATTTT
>NA|TRBV11-1|TRBJ1-3|NA
CASSLRALGESGNTIYF
TGTGCCAGCAGCTTACGCGCCTTAGGAGAGTCTGGAAACACCATATATTTT
>NA|TRBV27|TRBJ1-1|NA
CASSFRGNTEAFF
TGTGCCAGCAGTTTCAGGGGTAACACTGAAGCTTTCTTT
>NA|TRBV6-5|TRBJ1-1|NA
CASSYSWQTNTEAFF
TGTGCCAGCAGTTACTCGTGGCAGACGAACACTGAAGCTTTCTTT